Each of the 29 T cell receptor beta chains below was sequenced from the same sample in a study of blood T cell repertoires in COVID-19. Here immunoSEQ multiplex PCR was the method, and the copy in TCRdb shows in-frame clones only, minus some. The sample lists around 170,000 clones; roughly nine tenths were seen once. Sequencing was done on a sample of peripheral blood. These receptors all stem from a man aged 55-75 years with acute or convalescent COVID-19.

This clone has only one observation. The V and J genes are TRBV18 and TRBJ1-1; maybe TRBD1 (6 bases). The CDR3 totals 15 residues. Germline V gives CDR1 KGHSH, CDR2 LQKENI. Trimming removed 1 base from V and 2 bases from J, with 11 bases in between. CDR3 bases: TGTGCCAGCTCACCACAGGGGGATTCCAACACTGAAGCTTTCTTT. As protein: CASSPQGDSNTEAFF.

The CDR3 region has the DNA TGTGCCAGCAGCCTAAGCGGTGGAAACACCATATATTTT. Its translation: CASSLSGGNTIYF. The J gene is TRBJ1-3, the V gene TRBV7-9; D remains unclear. V lost 5 bases to trimming and J lost 3 bases, with 8 bases between them. This CDR3 has 13 residues. Germline values: CDR1 SEHNR, CDR2 FQNEAQ (reference sequence). Looking up the rest from reference TRBV7-9 and TRBJ1-3 gives the full variable domain: DTGVSQNPRHKITKRGQNVTFRCDPISEHNRLYWYRQTLGQGPEFLTYFQNEAQLEKSRLLSDRFSAERPKGSFSTLEIQRTEQGDSAMYLCASSLSGGNTIYFGEGSWLTVV.

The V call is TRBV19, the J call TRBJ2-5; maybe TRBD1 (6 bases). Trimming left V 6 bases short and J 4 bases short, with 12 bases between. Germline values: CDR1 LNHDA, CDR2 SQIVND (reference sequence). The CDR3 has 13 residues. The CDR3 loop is CASSLTGTETQYF. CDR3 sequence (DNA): TGTGCCAGTAGCCTTACAGGGACAGAGACCCAGTACTTC. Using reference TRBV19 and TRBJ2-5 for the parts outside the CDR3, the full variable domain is DGGITQSPKYLFRKEGQNVTLSCEQNLNHDAMYWYRQDPGQGLRLIYYSQIVNDFQKGDIAEGYSVSREKKESFPLTVTSAQKNPTAFYLCASSLTGTETQYFGPGTRLLVL.

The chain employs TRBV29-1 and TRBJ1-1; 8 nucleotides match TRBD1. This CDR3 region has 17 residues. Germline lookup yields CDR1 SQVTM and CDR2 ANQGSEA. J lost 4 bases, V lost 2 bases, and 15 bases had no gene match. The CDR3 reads CSVETGQGIICCTEAFF. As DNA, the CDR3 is TGCAGCGTTGAAACTGGACAGGGTATCATTTGTTGCACTGAAGCTTTCTTT. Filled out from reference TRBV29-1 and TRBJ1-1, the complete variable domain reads SAVISQKPSRDICQRGTSLTIQCQVDSQVTMMFWYRQQPGQSLTLIATANQGSEATYESGFVIDKFPISRPNLTFSTLTVSNMSPEDSSIYLCSVETGQGIICCTEAFFGQGTRLTVV.

The CDR3 DNA reads as TGTGCCAGCAGTGAAGCGGGCGGGGGGATCAAAACTAGCACAGATACGCAGTATTTT. This encodes CASSEAGGGIKTSTDTQYF. V is TRBV2 and J is TRBJ2-3; 8 bases align to TRBD2. Germline trimming cut 0 bases from V and 0 bases from J; bases unmatched to any gene: 11. CDR1 is SNHLY and CDR2 is FYNNEI in the germline V gene. CDR3 length: 19 amino acids.

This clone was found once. The CDR3 bases are TGCGCCAGCAGCCCCGGGACTAGTTTTGGAGAGACCCAGTACTTC. It yields the protein CASSPGTSFGETQYF. The chain recombines TRBV5-1 with TRBJ2-5, with 8 bases lining up with TRBD2. With V trimmed by 4 bases and J by 4 bases, 9 bases remained unmatched. The CDR3 contains 15 residues. The germline gives CDR1 SGHRS, CDR2 YFSETQ.

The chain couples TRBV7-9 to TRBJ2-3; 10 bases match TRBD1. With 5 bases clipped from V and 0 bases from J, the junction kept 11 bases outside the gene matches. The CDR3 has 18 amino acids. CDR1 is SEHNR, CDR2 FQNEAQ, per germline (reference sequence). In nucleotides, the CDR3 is TGTGCCAGCAGCCCACAGGACAGGGGGATTTTAAGCACAGATACGCAGTATTTT. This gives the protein CASSPQDRGILSTDTQYF.

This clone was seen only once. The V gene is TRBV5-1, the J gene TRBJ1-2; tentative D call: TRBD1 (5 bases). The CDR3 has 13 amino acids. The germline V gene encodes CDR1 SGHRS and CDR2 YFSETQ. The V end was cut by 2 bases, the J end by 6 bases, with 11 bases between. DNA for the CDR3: TGCGCCAGCAGCTTCAGGGTATCGGATGGCTACACCTTC. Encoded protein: CASSFRVSDGYTF.

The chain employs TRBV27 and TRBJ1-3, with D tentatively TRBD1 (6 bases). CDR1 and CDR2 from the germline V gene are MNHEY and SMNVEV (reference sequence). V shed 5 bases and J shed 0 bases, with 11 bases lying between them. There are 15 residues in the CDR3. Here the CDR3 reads CASSIRGGSGNTIYF. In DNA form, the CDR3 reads TGTGCCAGCAGTATCAGGGGTGGCTCTGGAAACACCATATATTTT.

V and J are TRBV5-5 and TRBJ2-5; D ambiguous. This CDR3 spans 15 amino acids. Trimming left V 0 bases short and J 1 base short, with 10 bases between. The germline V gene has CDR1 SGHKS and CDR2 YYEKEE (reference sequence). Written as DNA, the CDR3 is TGTGCCAGCAGCTTGGTAGAAACCCGCCAAGAGACCCAGTACTTC. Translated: CASSLVETRQETQYF.

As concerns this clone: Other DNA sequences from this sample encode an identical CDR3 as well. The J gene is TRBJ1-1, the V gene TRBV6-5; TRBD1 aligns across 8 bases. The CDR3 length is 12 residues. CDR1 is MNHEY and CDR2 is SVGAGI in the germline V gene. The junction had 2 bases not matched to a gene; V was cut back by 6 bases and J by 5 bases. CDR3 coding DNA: TGTGCCAGCAGCAGGGGGCGAACTGAAGCTTTCTTT. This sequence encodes CASSRGRTEAFF.

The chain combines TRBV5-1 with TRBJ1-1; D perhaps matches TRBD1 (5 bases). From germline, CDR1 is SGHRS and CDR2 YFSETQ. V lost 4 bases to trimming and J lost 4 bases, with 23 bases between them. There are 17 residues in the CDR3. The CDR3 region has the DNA TGCGCCAGCAGCACCAACTTGGGGCCCCGGGGGAGCACTGAAGCTTTCTTT. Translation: CASSTNLGPRGSTEAFF.

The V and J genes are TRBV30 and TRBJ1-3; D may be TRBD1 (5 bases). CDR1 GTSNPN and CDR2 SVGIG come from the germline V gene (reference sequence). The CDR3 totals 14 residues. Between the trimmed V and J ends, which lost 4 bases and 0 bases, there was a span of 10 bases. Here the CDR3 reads CAWKQDNSGNTIYF. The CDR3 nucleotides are TGTGCCTGGAAACAGGACAACTCTGGAAACACCATATATTTT.

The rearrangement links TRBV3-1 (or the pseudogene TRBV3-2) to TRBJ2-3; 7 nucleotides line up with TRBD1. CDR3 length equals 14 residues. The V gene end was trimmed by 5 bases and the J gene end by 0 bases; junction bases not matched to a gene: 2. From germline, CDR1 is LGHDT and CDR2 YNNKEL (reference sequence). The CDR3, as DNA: TGTGCCAGCAGCGGGACAGCTAGCACAGATACGCAGTATTTT. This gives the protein CASSGTASTDTQYF.

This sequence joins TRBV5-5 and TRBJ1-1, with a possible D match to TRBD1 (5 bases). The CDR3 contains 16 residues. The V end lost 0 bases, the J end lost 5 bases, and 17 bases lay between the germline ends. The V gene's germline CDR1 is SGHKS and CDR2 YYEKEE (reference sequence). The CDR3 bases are TGTGCCAGCAGCTTGGATATTGGGGCCTCGGATACTGAAGCTTTCTTT. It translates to CASSLDIGASDTEAFF.

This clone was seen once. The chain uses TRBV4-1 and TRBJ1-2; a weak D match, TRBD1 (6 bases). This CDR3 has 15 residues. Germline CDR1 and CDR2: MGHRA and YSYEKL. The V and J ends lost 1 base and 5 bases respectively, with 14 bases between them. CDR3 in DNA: TGCGCCAGCAGCCAAGCCCCGGGAGGGGGATATGGCTACACCTTC. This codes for CASSQAPGGGYGYTF.

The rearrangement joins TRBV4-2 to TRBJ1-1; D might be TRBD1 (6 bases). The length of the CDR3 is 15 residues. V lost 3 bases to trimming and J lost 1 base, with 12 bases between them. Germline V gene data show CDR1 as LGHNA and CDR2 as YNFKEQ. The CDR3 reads CASSHQDRTNTEAFF. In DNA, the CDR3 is TGTGCCAGCAGCCATCAAGACAGGACGAACACTGAAGCTTTCTTT.

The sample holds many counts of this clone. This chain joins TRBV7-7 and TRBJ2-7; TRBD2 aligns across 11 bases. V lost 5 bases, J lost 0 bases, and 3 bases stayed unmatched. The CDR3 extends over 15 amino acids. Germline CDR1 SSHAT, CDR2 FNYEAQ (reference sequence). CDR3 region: CASSPGLAASYEQYF. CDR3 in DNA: TGTGCCAGCAGCCCGGGACTAGCGGCCTCCTACGAGCAGTACTTC. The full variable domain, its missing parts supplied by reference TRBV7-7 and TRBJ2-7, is GAGVSQSPRYKVTKRGQDVTLRCDPISSHATLYWYQQALGQGPEFLTYFNYEAQPDKSGLPSDRFSAERPEGSISTLTIQRTEQRDSAMYRCASSPGLAASYEQYFGPGTRLTVT.

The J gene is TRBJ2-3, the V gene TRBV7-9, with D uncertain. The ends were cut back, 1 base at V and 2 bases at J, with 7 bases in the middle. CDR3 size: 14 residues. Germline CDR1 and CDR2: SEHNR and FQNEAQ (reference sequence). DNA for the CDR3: TGTGCCAGCAGCTTAGGAGTGAACACAGATACGCAGTATTTT. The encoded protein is CASSLGVNTDTQYF. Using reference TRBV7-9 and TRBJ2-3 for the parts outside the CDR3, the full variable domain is DTGVSQNPRHKITKRGQNVTFRCDPISEHNRLYWYRQTLGQGPEFLTYFQNEAQLEKSRLLSDRFSAERPKGSFSTLEIQRTEQGDSAMYLCASSLGVNTDTQYFGPGTRLTVL.

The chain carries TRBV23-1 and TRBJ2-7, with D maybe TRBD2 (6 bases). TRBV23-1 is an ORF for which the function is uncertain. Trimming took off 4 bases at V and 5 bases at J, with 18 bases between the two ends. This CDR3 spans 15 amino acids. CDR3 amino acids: CASSPEGRPWDEQYF. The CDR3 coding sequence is TGCGCCAGCAGTCCGGAGGGACGTCCTTGGGACGAGCAGTACTTC.

The CDR3 DNA reads as TGTGCCAGCAGCAAAGTCAGGGGTGGGGAGACTGAAGCTTTCTTT. This encodes CASSKVRGGETEAFF. This chain uses TRBV21-1 with TRBJ1-1; TRBD1, as called in the table, went unchecked against the DNA. TRBV21-1 is flagged as a pseudogene. The CDR3 is made up of 15 amino acids.

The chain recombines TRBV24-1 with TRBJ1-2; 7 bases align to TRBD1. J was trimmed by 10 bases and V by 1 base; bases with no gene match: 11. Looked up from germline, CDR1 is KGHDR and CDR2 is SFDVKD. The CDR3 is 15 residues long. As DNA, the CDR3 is TGTGCCACCAGTGATTTAACCCCAGGGGGACGGGTCTACACCTTC. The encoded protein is CATSDLTPGGRVYTF.

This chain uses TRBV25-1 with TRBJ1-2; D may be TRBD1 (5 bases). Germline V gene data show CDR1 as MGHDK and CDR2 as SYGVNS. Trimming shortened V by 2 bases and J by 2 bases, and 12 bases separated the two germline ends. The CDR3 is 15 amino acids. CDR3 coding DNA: TGTGCCAGCAGTGAAGGGCAGGGTGTCAACTATGGCTACACCTTC. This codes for CASSEGQGVNYGYTF.

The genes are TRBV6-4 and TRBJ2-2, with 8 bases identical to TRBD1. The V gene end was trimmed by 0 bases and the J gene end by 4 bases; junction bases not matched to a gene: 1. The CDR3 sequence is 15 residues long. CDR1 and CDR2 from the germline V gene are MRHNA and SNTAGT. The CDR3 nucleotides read TGTGCCAGCAGTGACTCACAGGGGGGCACCGGGGAGCTGTTTTTT. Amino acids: CASSDSQGGTGELFF.

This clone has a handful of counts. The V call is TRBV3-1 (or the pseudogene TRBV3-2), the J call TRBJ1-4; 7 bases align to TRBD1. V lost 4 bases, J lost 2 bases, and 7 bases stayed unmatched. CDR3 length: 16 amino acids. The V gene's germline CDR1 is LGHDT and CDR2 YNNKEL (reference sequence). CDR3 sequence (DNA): TGTGCCAGCAGCCGACTAAGGGGGCAGACTAATGAAAAACTGTTTTTT. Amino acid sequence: CASSRLRGQTNEKLFF.

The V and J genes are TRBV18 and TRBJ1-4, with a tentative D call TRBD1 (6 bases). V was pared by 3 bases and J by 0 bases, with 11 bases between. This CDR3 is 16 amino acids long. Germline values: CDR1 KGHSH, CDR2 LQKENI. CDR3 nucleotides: TGTGCCAGCTCACCTTCCGAGGGGGCAACTAATGAAAAACTGTTTTTT. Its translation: CASSPSEGATNEKLFF.

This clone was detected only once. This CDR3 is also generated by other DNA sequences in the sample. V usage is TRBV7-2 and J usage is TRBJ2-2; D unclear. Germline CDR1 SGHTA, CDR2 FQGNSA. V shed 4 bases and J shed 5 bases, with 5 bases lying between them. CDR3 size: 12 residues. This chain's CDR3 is CASSSYTGELFF. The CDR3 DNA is TGTGCCAGCAGCTCCTATACCGGGGAGCTGTTTTTT.

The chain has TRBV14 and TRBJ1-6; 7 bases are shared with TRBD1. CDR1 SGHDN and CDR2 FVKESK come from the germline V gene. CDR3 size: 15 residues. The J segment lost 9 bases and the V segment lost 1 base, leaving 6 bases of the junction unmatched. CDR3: CASSQVTGASSPLHF. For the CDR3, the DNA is TGTGCCAGCAGCCAAGTAACAGGGGCAAGTTCACCCCTCCACTTT.

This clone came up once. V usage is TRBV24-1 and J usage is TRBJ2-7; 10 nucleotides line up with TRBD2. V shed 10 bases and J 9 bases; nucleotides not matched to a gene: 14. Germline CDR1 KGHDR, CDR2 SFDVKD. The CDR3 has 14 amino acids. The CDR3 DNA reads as TGTGCCACGGAGGGGCTAGCGGGAGTATGGAGGCAGTACTTC. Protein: CATEGLAGVWRQYF.